The entry below describes one TCR beta chain. These data belong to a study of PD-1 blockade in classical Hodgkin lymphoma. The CDR3 runs to 13 residues. Germline values: CDR1 LNHDA, CDR2 SQIVND (reference sequence). The V end was cut by 8 bases, the J end by 2 bases, with 13 bases between. The table came from immunoSEQ multiplex PCR; TCRdb's copy has only in-frame clones and leaves some out. The sample comprises tens of thousands of clones, approximately 86% of which are singletons, and 7% to 9% rests with the top ten. After autologous stem cell transplantation all patients relapsed, and prior brentuximab vedotin exposure differed between cohorts.

V gene TRBV19 combines with J gene TRBJ2-7, with a tentative D call TRBD2 (6 bases). This receptor was obtained from a human donor with classical Hodgkin lymphoma. The material was peripheral blood mononuclear cells (PBMCs), obtained before the second cycle of nivolumab. In DNA form, the CDR3 reads TGTGCCAGTGCCCAGGGACTGGCCTACGAGCAGTACTTC. It encodes CASAQGLAYEQYF.